This T cell receptor beta chain was sequenced for a study of blood T cell repertoires in COVID-19. The V end was cut by 5 bases, the J end by 5 bases, with 18 bases between. CDR1 and CDR2 (germline): SEHNR, FQNEAQ (reference sequence). CDR3 size: 15 residues. Participant age was about 18 to 89 years, and participants resided in roughly 25 US areas. Recovered participants had two consecutive negative NP/OP PCR tests, healthcare professional clearance, or symptom resolution. How the authors handled the data: The assay estimated nucleated cells by amplifying reference gene primers. The protocol was immunoSEQ multiplex PCR, while the TCRdb copy is restricted to in-frame clones and leaves out a portion. The DNA gave D and trimming, while V, J and clone size come from that table. This repertoire shows about 120,000 clones, 80% to 85% found once; its top ten account for under 4%.

This clonotype was sampled from a woman between 25 and 40 years old who had recovered from COVID-19. The specimen sequenced was PBMCs or T cells enriched from blood (not recorded which). The chain joins TRBV7-9 to TRBJ2-5; D is unclear. The CDR3 loop reads CASSIQIIHEETQYF. Written as DNA, the CDR3 is TGTGCCAGCAGCATACAGATAATCCACGAGGAGACCCAGTACTTC.